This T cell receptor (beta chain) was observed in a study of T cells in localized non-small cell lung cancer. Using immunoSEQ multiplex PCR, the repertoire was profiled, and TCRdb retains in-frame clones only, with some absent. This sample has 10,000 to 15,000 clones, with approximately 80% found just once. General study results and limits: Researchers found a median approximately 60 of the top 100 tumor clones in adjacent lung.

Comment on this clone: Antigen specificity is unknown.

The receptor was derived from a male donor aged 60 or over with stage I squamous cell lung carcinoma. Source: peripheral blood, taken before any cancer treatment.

CDR3 residues: CASSFRGLAGGWTGELFF. CDR3 nucleotide sequence: TGTGCCAGCAGTTTTCGGGGACTAGCGGGAGGATGGACCGGGGAGCTGTTTTTT. This chain links TRBV27 with TRBJ2-2; 15 bases align to TRBD2. Germline CDR1 is MNHEY and CDR2 is SMNVEV (reference sequence). The CDR3 spans 18 residues. Trimming at V came to 3 bases and at J to 5 bases, leaving 7 bases not matched to a gene.